This paragraph reports one T cell receptor beta chain. The data are from a study of CD8 T cells in Susac syndrome. V lost 3 bases and J 2 bases, leaving 20 bases between the germline ends. The CDR3 extends over 17 amino acids. Germline lookup yields CDR1 MNHEY and CDR2 SVGEGT. Random hexamers were used to reverse transcribe an amount of roughly 0.45 to 1 ug RNA. Amplification of TCR beta CDR3 across 54 Vbeta and 13 Jbeta was performed with immunoSEQ multiplex PCR. Each CDR3 protein is one row after TCRdb ran MiXCR on the immunoSEQ multiplex PCR reads. The sample consists of about 300,000 distinct CDR3 sequences, over 75% of them appearing once. TCR beta sequencing was performed on blood CD8+ and CD4+ T cells. The multiple sclerosis controls were treatment-naive patients, and their relapsing-remitting disease was stable or active. The CD8+ and CD4+ T cells were isolated magnetically using a negative isolation approach, whereas the TEMRA cells were enriched by FACS.

Input material: CD8+ T cells from PBMCs. The sequence was obtained from a human donor with multiple sclerosis. The V gene is TRBV6-2 or TRBV6-3, the J gene TRBJ2-7; tentative D call: TRBD1 (6 bases). The CDR3 region is CASSYPSDRIRTYEQYF. The CDR3 nucleotides are TGTGCCAGCAGTTATCCCTCTGACAGGATAAGGACCTACGAGCAGTACTTC.